Listed below are T cell receptor beta chains from one sample, sequenced in a study of Ad26.COV2.S vaccination and SARS-CoV-2 variants. Using immunoSEQ multiplex PCR, the repertoire was profiled, and TCRdb retains in-frame clones only, with some absent. This table holds roughly 700,000 clones, 89% found once. The specimen was peripheral blood, collected in a trial of Ad26.COV2.S vaccine versus placebo. The receptor source for this set is a person aged 18-65 years who received the Ad26.COV2.S COVID-19 vaccine or a placebo. CDR3s include the opening cysteine and the closing phenylalanine or tryptophan. Fields, in order: D gene, CDR3 length, clone size, V gene, J gene, CDR3 DNA, CDR3 protein. The D gene is left open where the match is weak. Expanded clones are given a class, and other clones once, few, many or no size at all.

D gene: TRBD1; CDR3 length: 15; clone size: -; V gene: TRBV14; J gene: TRBJ2-7; CDR3 DNA: TGTGCCAGCAGCCGGAGCGGGACAGGGCACCACGAGCAGTACTTC; CDR3 protein: CASSRSGTGHHEQYF
D gene: TRBD1; CDR3 length: 16; clone size: -; V gene: TRBV6-5; J gene: TRBJ2-7; CDR3 DNA: TGTGCCAGCAGTTACGGAAGGGGGACAGGTGCCTACGAGCAGTACTTC; CDR3 protein: CASSYGRGTGAYEQYF
D gene: TRBD1; CDR3 length: 13; clone size: many; V gene: TRBV5-5; J gene: TRBJ2-7; CDR3 DNA: TGTGCCAGCAGTCGACAGGGAACCTACGAGCAGTACTTC; CDR3 protein: CASSRQGTYEQYF
D gene: -; CDR3 length: 16; clone size: -; V gene: TRBV9; J gene: TRBJ1-1; CDR3 DNA: TGTGCCAGCAGCGTAGTGGGGGGAATGGGGAACACTGAAGCTTTCTTT; CDR3 protein: CASSVVGGMGNTEAFF
D gene: TRBD1; CDR3 length: 16; clone size: once; V gene: TRBV14; J gene: TRBJ1-4; CDR3 DNA: TGTGCCAGCAGCCAAGATCCCCTCGGACAGGGAGAAAAACTGTTTTTT; CDR3 protein: CASSQDPLGQGEKLFF
D gene: TRBD2; CDR3 length: 16; clone size: -; V gene: TRBV11-3; J gene: TRBJ2-1; CDR3 DNA: TGTGCCAGCAGCTTAGGTCTGTTAGCGGGGGACAATGAGCAGTTCTTC; CDR3 protein: CASSLGLLAGDNEQFF
D gene: -; CDR3 length: 13; clone size: -; V gene: TRBV6-5; J gene: TRBJ2-7; CDR3 DNA: TGTGCCAGCAGTTACTCGATGGGGCTCGAGCAGTACTTC; CDR3 protein: CASSYSMGLEQYF
D gene: -; CDR3 length: 15; clone size: -; V gene: TRBV4-2; J gene: TRBJ2-7; CDR3 DNA: TGTGCCAGCAGCCAACAGGCACAAAGCTCCTACGAGCAGTACTTC; CDR3 protein: CASSQQAQSSYEQYF
D gene: TRBD2; CDR3 length: 15; clone size: once; V gene: TRBV7-2; J gene: TRBJ2-1; CDR3 DNA: TGTGCCAGCAGCTTAGGGCTAGCGGGAGTTGGTGAGCAGTTCTTC; CDR3 protein: CASSLGLAGVGEQFF
D gene: TRBD1; CDR3 length: 16; clone size: -; V gene: TRBV16; J gene: TRBJ1-4; CDR3 DNA: TGTGCCAGCAGCCAATCGACAGGACAGGGGTACGAAAAACTGTTTTTT; CDR3 protein: CASSQSTGQGYEKLFF
D gene: -; CDR3 length: 13; clone size: once; V gene: TRBV10-3; J gene: TRBJ2-5; CDR3 DNA: TGTGCCATCAGTGATTCTAGCCTTGGGACCCAGTACTTC; CDR3 protein: CAISDSSLGTQYF
D gene: -; CDR3 length: 15; clone size: -; V gene: TRBV9; J gene: TRBJ1-6; CDR3 DNA: TGTGCCAGCAGCGGCACAGTCTCCTATAATTCACCCCTCCACTTT; CDR3 protein: CASSGTVSYNSPLHF
D gene: -; CDR3 length: 14; clone size: -; V gene: TRBV2; J gene: TRBJ1-6; CDR3 DNA: TGTGCCAGCAGTGAGGAGACAGAGAATTCACCCCTCCACTTT; CDR3 protein: CASSEETENSPLHF
D gene: -; CDR3 length: 16; clone size: once; V gene: TRBV9; J gene: TRBJ2-2; CDR3 DNA: TGTGCCAGCAGTGCGGGGGGGACAGGTTTGTCCGGGGAGCTGTTTTTT; CDR3 protein: CASSAGGTGLSGELFF
D gene: -; CDR3 length: 15; clone size: -; V gene: TRBV19; J gene: TRBJ1-5; CDR3 DNA: TGTGCCAGTAGGCCTGACCAGGGGCTTAATCAGCCCCAGCATTTT; CDR3 protein: CASRPDQGLNQPQHF
D gene: TRBD1; CDR3 length: 15; clone size: -; V gene: TRBV18; J gene: TRBJ1-2; CDR3 DNA: TGTGCCAGCTCACCGCCGACAGGGGACATCTATGGCTACACCTTC; CDR3 protein: CASSPPTGDIYGYTF
D gene: -; CDR3 length: 15; clone size: -; V gene: TRBV27; J gene: TRBJ2-3; CDR3 DNA: TGTGCCAGCAGTCTAAGGGGGATTCGGACAGATACGCAGTATTTT; CDR3 protein: CASSLRGIRTDTQYF
D gene: -; CDR3 length: 17; clone size: -; V gene: TRBV5-5; J gene: TRBJ2-5; CDR3 DNA: TGTGCCAGCAGCTTGCTGACTAGGACAGACGTGGGGGAGACCCAGTACTTC; CDR3 protein: CASSLLTRTDVGETQYF
D gene: -; CDR3 length: 11; clone size: -; V gene: TRBV30; J gene: TRBJ1-1; CDR3 DNA: TGTGCCTGGAGTCTCGTAGAGGAAGCTTTCTTT; CDR3 protein: CAWSLVEEAFF
D gene: TRBD2; CDR3 length: 16; clone size: -; V gene: TRBV7-9; J gene: TRBJ2-1; CDR3 DNA: TGTGCCAGCAGCTTAGGGCTAGCGGACACCTACAATGAGCAGTTCTTC; CDR3 protein: CASSLGLADTYNEQFF
D gene: -; CDR3 length: 12; clone size: -; V gene: TRBV30; J gene: TRBJ1-2; CDR3 DNA: TGTGCCTGGGGGACCGGGGGCTATGGCTACACCTTC; CDR3 protein: CAWGTGGYGYTF
D gene: -; CDR3 length: 13; clone size: -; V gene: TRBV7-9; J gene: TRBJ2-7; CDR3 DNA: TGTGCCAGCAGCTTTAGCGGTGCCTACGAGCAGTACTTC; CDR3 protein: CASSFSGAYEQYF
D gene: -; CDR3 length: 15; clone size: -; V gene: TRBV13; J gene: TRBJ2-3; CDR3 DNA: TGTGCCAGCAGCTTAAGGGGCAGAGGCACAGATACGCAGTATTTT; CDR3 protein: CASSLRGRGTDTQYF
D gene: -; CDR3 length: 14; clone size: -; V gene: TRBV7-9; J gene: TRBJ2-4; CDR3 DNA: TGTGCCAGCAGCCCCCACTACGCCAAAAACATTCAGTACTTC; CDR3 protein: CASSPHYAKNIQYF
D gene: -; CDR3 length: 15; clone size: once; V gene: TRBV6-5; J gene: TRBJ1-2; CDR3 DNA: TGTGCCAGCAGTCCCTCGGCGTGGGTAAACTATGGCTACACCTTC; CDR3 protein: CASSPSAWVNYGYTF